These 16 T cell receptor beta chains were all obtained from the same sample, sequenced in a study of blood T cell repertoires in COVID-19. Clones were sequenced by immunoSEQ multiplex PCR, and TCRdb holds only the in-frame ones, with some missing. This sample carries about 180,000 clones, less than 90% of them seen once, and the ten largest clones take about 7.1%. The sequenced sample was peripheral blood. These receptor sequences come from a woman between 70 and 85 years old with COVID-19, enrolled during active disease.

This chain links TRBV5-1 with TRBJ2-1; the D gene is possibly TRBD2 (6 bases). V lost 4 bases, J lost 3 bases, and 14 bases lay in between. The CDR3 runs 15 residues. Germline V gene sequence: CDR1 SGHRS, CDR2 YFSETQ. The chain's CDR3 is CASSTGTPGYNEQFF. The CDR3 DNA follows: TGCGCCAGCAGCACCGGGACTCCAGGCTACAATGAGCAGTTCTTC.

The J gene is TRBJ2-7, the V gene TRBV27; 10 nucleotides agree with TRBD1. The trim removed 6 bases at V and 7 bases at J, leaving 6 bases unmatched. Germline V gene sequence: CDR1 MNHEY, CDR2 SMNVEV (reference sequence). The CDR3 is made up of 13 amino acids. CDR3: CASRRTGGGEQYF. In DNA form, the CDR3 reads TGTGCCAGCAGACGGACAGGGGGTGGGGAGCAGTACTTC.

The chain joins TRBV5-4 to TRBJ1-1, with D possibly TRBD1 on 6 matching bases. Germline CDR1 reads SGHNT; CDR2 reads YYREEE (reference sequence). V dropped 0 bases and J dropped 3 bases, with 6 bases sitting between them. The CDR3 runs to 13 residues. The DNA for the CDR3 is TGTGCCAGCAGCTTGGACAGGGACACTGAAGCTTTCTTT. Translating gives CASSLDRDTEAFF.

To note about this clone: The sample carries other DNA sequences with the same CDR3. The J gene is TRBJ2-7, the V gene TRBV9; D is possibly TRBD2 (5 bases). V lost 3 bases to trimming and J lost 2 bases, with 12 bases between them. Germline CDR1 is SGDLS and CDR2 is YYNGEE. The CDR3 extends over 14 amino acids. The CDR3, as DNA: TGTGCCAGCAGCGCGACCCTAGCCGCCTACGAGCAGTACTTC. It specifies CASSATLAAYEQYF.

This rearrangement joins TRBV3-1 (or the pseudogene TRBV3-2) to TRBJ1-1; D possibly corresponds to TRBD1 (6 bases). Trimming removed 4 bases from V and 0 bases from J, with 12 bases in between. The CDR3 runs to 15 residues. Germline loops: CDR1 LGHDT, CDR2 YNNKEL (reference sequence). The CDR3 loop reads CASSPTGTMNTEAFF. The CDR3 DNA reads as TGTGCCAGCAGCCCTACAGGGACGATGAACACTGAAGCTTTCTTT.

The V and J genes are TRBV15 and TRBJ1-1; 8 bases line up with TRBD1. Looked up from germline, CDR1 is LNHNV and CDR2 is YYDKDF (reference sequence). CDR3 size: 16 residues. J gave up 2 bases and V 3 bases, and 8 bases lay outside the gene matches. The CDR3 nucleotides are TGTGCCACCAGCAGGGATACAGGGGGAGTAAACACTGAAGCTTTCTTT. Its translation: CATSRDTGGVNTEAFF. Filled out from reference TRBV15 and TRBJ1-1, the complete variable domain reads DAMVIQNPRYQVTQFGKPVTLSCSQTLNHNVMYWYQQKSSQAPKLLFHYYDKDFNNEADTPDNFQSRRPNTSFCFLDIRSPGLGDTAMYLCATSRDTGGVNTEAFFGQGTRLTVV.

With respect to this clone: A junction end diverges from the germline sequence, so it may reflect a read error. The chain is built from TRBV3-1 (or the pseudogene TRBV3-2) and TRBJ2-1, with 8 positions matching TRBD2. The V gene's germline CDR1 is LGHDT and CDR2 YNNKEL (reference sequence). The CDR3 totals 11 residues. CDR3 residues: CASSLGLAQIF. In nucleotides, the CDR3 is TGTGCCAGCAGCCTAGGACTAGCTCAGATCTTC.

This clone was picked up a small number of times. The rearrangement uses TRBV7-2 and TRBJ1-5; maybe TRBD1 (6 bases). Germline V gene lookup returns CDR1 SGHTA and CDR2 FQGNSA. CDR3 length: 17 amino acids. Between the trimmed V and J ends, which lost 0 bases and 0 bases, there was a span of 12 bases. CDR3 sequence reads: CASSLASTGISNQPQHF. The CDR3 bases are TGTGCCAGCAGCTTAGCGTCGACAGGAATTAGCAATCAGCCCCAGCATTTT.

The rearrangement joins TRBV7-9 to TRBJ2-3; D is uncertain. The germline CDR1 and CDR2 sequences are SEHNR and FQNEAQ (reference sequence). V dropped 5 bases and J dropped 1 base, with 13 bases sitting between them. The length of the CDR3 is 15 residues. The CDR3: CASSAWAPGTDTQYF. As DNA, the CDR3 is TGTGCCAGCAGCGCCTGGGCCCCGGGCACAGATACGCAGTATTTT.

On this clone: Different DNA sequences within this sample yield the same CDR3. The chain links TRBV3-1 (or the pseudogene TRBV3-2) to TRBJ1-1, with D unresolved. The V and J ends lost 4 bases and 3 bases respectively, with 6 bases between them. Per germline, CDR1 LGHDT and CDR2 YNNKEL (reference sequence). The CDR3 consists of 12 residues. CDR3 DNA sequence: TGTGCCAGCAGCCGCGTAGACACTGAAGCTTTCTTT. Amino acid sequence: CASSRVDTEAFF.

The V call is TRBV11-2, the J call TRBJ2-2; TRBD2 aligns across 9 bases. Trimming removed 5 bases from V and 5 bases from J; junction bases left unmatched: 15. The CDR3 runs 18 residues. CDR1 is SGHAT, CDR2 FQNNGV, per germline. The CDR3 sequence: CASSRYTSGFRGTGELFF. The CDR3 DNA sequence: TGTGCCAGCAGCCGCTACACTAGCGGGTTCCGGGGAACCGGGGAGCTGTTTTTT.

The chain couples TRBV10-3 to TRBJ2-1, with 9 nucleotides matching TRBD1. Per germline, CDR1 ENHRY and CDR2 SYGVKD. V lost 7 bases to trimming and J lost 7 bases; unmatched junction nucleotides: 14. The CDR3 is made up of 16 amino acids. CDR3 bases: TGTGCCATCACCGGGACAGGGAGGGACTTTAGTAATGAGCAGTTCTTC. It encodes CAITGTGRDFSNEQFF.

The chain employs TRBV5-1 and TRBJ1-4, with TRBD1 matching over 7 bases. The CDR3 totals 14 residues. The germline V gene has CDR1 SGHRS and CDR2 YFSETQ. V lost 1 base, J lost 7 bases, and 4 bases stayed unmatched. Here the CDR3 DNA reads TGCGCCAGCAGCTTGTCACAGGGGCGTGAAAAACTGTTTTTT. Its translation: CASSLSQGREKLFF. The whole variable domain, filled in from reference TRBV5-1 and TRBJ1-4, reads KAGVTQTPRYLIKTRGQQVTLSCSPISGHRSVSWYQQTPGQGLQFLFEYFSETQRNKGNFPGRFSGRQFSNSRSEMNVSTLELGDSALYLCASSLSQGREKLFFGSGTQLSVL.

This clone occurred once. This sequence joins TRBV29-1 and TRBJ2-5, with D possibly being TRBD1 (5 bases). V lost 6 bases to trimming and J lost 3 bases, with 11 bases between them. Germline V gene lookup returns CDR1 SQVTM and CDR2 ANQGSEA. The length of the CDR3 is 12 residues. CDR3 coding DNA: TGCAGCGTGTACCGACAGAAAGAGACCCAGTACTTC. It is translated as CSVYRQKETQYF.

The CDR3, as DNA: TGTGCCAGCAGCTTGGCGGCGAGGGAGCAGTTCTTC. Translating it yields CASSLAAREQFF. The chain links TRBV5-4 to TRBJ2-1; D gene ambiguous. The CDR3 covers 12 residues. V gave up 0 bases and J gave up 10 bases, with 8 bases separating them. In germline, CDR1 is SGHNT, CDR2 YYREEE (reference sequence).

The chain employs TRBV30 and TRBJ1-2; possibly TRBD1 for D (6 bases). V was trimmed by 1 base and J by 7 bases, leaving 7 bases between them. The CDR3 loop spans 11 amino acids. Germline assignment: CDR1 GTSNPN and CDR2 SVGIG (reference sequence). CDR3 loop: CAWSDRVGYTF. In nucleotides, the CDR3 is TGTGCCTGGAGTGACAGGGTTGGCTACACCTTC.